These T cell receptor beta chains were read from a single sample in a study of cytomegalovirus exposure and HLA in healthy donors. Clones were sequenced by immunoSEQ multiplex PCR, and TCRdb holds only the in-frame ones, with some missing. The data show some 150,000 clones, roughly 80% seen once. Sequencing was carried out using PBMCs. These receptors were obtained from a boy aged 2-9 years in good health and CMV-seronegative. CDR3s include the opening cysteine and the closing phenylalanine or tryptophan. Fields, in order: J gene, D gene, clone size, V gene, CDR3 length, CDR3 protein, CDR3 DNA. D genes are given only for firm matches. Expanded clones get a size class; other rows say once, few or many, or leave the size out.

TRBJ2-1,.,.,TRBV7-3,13,CASSLIVSREQFF,TGTGCCAGCAGCTTAATAGTGTCCCGGGAGCAGTTCTTC
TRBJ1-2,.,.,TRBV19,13,CASWGNSNYGYTF,TGTGCCAGTTGGGGCAACTCTAACTATGGCTACACCTTC
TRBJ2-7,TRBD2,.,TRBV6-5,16,CASSYPSSGSNYEQYF,TGTGCCAGCAGTTACCCTTCTAGCGGGAGTAACTACGAGCAGTACTTC
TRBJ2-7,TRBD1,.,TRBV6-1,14,CASVRDREPYEQYF,TGTGCCAGCGTTCGGGACAGGGAACCCTACGAGCAGTACTTC
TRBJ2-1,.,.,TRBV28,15,CASSPAVVSGRVQFF,TGTGCCAGCAGTCCCGCGGTTGTTAGCGGAAGAGTGCAGTTCTTC
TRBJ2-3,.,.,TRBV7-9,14,CASSLSQGTDTQYF,TGTGCCAGCAGCTTGTCCCAGGGCACAGATACGCAGTATTTT
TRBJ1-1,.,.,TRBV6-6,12,CASSQGGTEAFF,TGTGCCAGCAGCCAGGGTGGTACTGAAGCTTTCTTT
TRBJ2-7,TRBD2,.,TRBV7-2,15,CASSPGLAGMYEQYF,TGTGCCAGCAGCCCGGGACTAGCGGGGATGTACGAGCAGTACTTC
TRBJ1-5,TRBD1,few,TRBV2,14,CASSYQGDNQPQHF,TGTGCCAGCAGTTATCAGGGGGACAATCAGCCCCAGCATTTT
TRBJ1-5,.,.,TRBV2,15,CASRGPGGSRQPQHF,TGTGCCAGCAGGGGCCCCGGGGGAAGTCGTCAGCCCCAGCATTTT
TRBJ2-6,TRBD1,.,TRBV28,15,CASSSRGPGANVLTF,TGTGCCAGCAGTTCAAGGGGGCCAGGGGCCAACGTCCTGACTTTC
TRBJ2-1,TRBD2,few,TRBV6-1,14,CASSGGLAGAKQFF,TGTGCCAGCAGCGGGGGACTAGCGGGCGCCAAGCAGTTCTTC
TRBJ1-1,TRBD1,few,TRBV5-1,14,CASSLGQGATEAFF,TGCGCCAGCAGCTTGGGACAGGGGGCGACTGAAGCTTTCTTT
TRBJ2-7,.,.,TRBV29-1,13,CSVVTAQGYEQYF,TGCAGCGTTGTCACAGCACAGGGCTACGAGCAGTACTTC
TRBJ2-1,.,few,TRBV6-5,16,CASSYGGARPGYEQFF,TGTGCCAGCAGTTACGGTGGGGCTAGACCCGGATATGAGCAGTTCTTC
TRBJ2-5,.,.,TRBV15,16,CATSRGAGLPQETQYF,TGTGCCACCAGCAGAGGGGCAGGTCTGCCCCAAGAGACCCAGTACTTC
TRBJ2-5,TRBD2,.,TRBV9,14,CASSSQRGPETQYF,TGTGCCAGCAGCTCTCAGCGGGGCCCAGAGACCCAGTACTTC
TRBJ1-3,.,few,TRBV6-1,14,CASSERRDRNTIYF,TGTGCCAGCAGTGAGAGACGGGATAGAAACACCATATATTTT
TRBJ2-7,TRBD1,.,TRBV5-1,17,CASSLVLVQGTSYEQYF,TGCGCCAGCAGCTTGGTTTTGGTACAGGGGACATCCTACGAGCAGTACTTC
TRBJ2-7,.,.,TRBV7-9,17,CSSSLWAGMGYSYEQYF,TGTTCCAGCAGCTTATGGGCGGGGATGGGTTACTCCTACGAGCAGTACTTC
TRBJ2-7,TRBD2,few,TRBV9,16,CASSVTSGSSSYEQYF,TGTGCCAGCAGCGTCACTAGCGGGAGTTCGTCCTACGAGCAGTACTTC
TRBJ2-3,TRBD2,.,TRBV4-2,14,CASSQSGSLDTQYF,TGTGCCAGCAGCCAGAGCGGGAGTCTAGATACGCAGTATTTT
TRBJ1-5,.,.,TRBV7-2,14,CASSLKTSDQPQHF,TGTGCCAGCAGCTTAAAAACGTCAGATCAGCCCCAGCATTTT
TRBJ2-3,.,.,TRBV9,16,CASSVSGSENEDTQYF,TGTGCCAGCAGCGTCTCCGGTTCCGAGAACGAAGATACGCAGTATTTT
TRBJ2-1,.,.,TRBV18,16,CASSPPRPGSYNEQFF,TGTGCCAGCTCACCACCTAGGCCAGGGTCATACAATGAGCAGTTCTTC
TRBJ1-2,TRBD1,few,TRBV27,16,CASSWDRGLTNYGYTF,TGTGCCAGCAGTTGGGACAGGGGGCTTACTAACTATGGCTACACCTTC
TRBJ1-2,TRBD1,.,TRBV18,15,CASSPTGGTEYGYTF,TGTGCCAGCTCACCTACAGGGGGGACAGAATATGGCTACACCTTC
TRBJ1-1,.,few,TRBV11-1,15,CASSLVVAGNTEAFF,TGTGCCAGCAGCTTAGTAGTAGCCGGGAACACTGAAGCTTTCTTT
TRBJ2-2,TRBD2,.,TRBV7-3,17,CASSSDVIAGGPGELFF,TGTGCCAGCAGCTCCGACGTAATAGCGGGAGGGCCCGGGGAGCTGTTTTTT
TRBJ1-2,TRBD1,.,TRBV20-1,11,CSADDRDGYTF,TGCAGTGCTGATGACAGGGATGGCTACACCTTC
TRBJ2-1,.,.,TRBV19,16,CASSPRGNIVRFEQFF,TGTGCCAGTAGTCCCCGGGGGAATATAGTAAGGTTTGAGCAGTTCTTC